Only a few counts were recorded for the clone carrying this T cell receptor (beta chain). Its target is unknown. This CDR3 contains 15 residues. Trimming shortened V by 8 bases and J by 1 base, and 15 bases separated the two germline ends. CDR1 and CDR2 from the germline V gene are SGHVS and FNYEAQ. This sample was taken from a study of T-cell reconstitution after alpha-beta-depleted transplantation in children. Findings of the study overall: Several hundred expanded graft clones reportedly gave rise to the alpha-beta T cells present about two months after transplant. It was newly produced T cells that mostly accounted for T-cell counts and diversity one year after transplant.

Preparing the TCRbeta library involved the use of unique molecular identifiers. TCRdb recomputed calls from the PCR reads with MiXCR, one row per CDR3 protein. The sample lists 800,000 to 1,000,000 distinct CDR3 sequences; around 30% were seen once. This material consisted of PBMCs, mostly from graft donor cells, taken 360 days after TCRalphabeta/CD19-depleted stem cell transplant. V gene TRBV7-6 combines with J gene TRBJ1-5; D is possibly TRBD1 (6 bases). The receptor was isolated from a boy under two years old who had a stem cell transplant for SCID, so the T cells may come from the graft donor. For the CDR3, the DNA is TGTGCCAGCGCCAAACAGGGTTACAGCAATCAGCCCCAGCATTTT. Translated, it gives CASAKQGYSNQPQHF.